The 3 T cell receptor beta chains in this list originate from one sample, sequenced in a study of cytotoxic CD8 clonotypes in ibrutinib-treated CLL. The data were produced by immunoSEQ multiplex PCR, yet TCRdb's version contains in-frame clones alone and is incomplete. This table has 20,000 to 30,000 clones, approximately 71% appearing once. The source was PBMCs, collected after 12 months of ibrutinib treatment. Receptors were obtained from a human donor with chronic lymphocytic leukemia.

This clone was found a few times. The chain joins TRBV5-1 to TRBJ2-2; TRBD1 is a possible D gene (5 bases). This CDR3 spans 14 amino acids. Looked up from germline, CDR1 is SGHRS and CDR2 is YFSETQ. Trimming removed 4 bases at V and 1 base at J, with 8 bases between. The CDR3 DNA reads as TGCGCCAGCAGCCCCACAGGGAACACCGGGGAGCTGTTTTTT. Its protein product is CASSPTGNTGELFF.

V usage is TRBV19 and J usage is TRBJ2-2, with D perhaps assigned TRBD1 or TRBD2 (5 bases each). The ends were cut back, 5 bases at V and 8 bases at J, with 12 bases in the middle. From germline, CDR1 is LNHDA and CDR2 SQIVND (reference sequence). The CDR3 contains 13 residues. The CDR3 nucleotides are TGTGCCAGTAGTTATCAGGGCGGGGGGGAGCTGTTTTTT. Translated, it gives CASSYQGGGELFF. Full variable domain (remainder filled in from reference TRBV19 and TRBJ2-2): DGGITQSPKYLFRKEGQNVTLSCEQNLNHDAMYWYRQDPGQGLRLIYYSQIVNDFQKGDIAEGYSVSREKKESFPLTVTSAQKNPTAFYLCASSYQGGGELFFGEGSRLTVL.

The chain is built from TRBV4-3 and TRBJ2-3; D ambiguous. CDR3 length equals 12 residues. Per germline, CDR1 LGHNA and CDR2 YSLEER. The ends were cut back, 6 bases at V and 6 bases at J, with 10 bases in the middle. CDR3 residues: CASRGMTDTQYF. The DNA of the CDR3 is TGCGCCAGCAGGGGTATGACCGATACGCAGTATTTT.